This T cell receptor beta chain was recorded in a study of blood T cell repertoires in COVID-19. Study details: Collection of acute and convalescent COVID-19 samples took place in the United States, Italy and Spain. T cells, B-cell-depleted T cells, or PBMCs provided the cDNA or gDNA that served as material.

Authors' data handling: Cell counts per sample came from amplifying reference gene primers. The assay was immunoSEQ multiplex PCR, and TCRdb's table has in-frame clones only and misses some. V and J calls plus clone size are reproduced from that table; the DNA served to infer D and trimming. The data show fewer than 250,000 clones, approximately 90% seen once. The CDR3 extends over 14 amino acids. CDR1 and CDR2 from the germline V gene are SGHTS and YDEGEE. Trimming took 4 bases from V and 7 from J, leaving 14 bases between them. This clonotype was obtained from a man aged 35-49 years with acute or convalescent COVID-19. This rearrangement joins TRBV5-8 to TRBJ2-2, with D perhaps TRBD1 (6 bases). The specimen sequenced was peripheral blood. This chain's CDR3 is CASSPDRGYGELFF. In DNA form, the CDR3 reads TGTGCCAGCAGCCCGGATAGGGGGTACGGGGAGCTGTTTTTT.